This TCR beta chain was identified in a study of molecular identifiers for immune sequencing clone quantification. Broader study findings: Reportedly, one cell's Jurkat TCR RNA was detected within 1,200,000 naive CD8 cells. Effector cells had over 98% of their molecules in clones above 20 RNA copies, while naive cells had under 1%.

In germline, CDR1 is LGHDT, CDR2 YNNKEL (reference sequence). The CDR3 covers 14 residues. V was trimmed by 4 bases and J by 5 bases, leaving 14 bases between them. One entry per CDR3 protein results from TCRdb running MiXCR on the PCR reads. Among about 40,000 distinct CDR3 sequences, 24% were seen once, and the ten largest hold just under 1%. The sample holds many counts of this clonotype. No antigen is known for it. The chain recombines TRBV3-1 with TRBJ2-5, with D unresolved. The sequencing input was naive CD8+ T cells from blood, with Jurkat cell RNA spiked in. Documented subset: FACS-sorted CD8+CD4-CCR7+CD45RA+ naive T cells. The sequence came from a human donor in good health. Some libraries in this study had Jurkat cell RNA spiked in. The CDR3 protein is CASSPNQATETQYF. CDR3 sequence (DNA): TGTGCCAGCAGCCCAAATCAGGCAACTGAGACCCAGTACTTC.